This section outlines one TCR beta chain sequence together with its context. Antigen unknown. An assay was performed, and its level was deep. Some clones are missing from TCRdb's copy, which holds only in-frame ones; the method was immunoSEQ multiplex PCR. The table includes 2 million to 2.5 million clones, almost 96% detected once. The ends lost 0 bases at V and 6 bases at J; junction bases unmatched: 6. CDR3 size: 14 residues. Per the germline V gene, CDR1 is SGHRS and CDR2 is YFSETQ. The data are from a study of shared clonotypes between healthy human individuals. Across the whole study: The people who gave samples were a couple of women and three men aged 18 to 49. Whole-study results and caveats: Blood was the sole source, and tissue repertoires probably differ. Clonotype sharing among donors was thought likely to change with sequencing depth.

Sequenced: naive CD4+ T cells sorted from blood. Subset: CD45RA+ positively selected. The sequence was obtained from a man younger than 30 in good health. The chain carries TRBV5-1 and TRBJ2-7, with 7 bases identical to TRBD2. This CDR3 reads CASSLEAGYSEQYF. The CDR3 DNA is TGCGCCAGCAGCTTGGAAGCGGGGTATTCCGAGCAGTACTTC.